These T cell receptor beta chains were read from a single sample in a study of T cell repertoires in cytomegalovirus infection. TCRdb re-called the reads with MiXCR, one entry per CDR3 protein. The sample has about 180,000 distinct CDR3 sequences, 13% to 15% seen once; the top ten hold 27%. The material sequenced was PBMCs. The receptors were gathered from a human donor in good health (CMV status not recorded). Some clones in this sample may be carry-over from other donors' samples. CDR3s include the opening cysteine and the closing phenylalanine or tryptophan. The D gene is left open where the match is weak. Clone size is not always given. Where it is, it says once, few, many or a class for expanded clones.

16 | TRBJ2-3 | TRBV6-1 | TRBD2 | - | CASSRTSGSVTDTQYF | TGTGCCAGCAGCAGGACTAGCGGGAGTGTAACAGATACGCAGTATTTT
16 | TRBJ2-3 | TRBV23-1 | TRBD1 | few | CASSQWWDRVTDTQYF | TGCGCCAGCAGTCAATGGTGGGACAGGGTAACAGATACGCAGTATTTT
17 | TRBJ2-1 | TRBV4-1 | TRBD2 | - | CASSQAGTSGLYNEQFF | TGTGCCAGCAGCCAAGCCGGGACTAGCGGGCTTTACAATGAGCAGTTCTTC
14 | TRBJ2-1 | TRBV19 | TRBD2 | - | CASRLAGVYNEQFF | TGTGCCAGTAGGCTAGCGGGAGTCTACAATGAGCAGTTCTTC
13 | TRBJ1-6 | TRBV5-6 | - | - | CASSSPRGSPLHF | TGTGCCAGCAGCTCTCCTCGTGGTTCACCCCTCCACTTT
14 | TRBJ1-4 | TRBV15 | - | few | CATSRNSGNEKLFF | TGTGCCACCAGCAGGAACAGCGGCAATGAAAAACTGTTTTTT
17 | TRBJ2-7 | TRBV12-3/TRBV12-4 | TRBD2 | - | CASSFMASGSPAYEQYF | TGTGCCAGCAGTTTTATGGCTAGCGGGAGTCCCGCCTACGAGCAGTACTTC
12 | TRBJ1-2 | TRBV29-1 | TRBD1 | few | CSVGGTVYGYTF | TGCAGCGTTGGCGGGACAGTTTATGGCTACACCTTC
17 | TRBJ1-3 | TRBV11-2 | - | few | CASSLDSRASSGNTIYF | TGTGCCAGCAGCTTAGATAGCAGGGCAAGCTCTGGAAACACCATATATTTT
13 | TRBJ2-5 | TRBV7-6 | - | - | CASSLRWQETQYF | TGTGCCAGCAGCTTACGCTGGCAAGAGACCCAGTACTTC
13 | TRBJ1-2 | TRBV29-1 | - | - | CSVVLLTNYGYTF | TGCAGCGTTGTTTTGCTGACTAACTATGGCTACACCTTC
13 | TRBJ2-5 | TRBV19 | - | few | CASSTRQKETQYF | TGTGCCAGTAGTACCCGACAGAAAGAGACCCAGTACTTC
16 | TRBJ2-3 | TRBV5-1 | TRBD2 | - | CASSWGSGSPTDTQYF | TGCGCCAGCAGTTGGGGGAGCGGGAGCCCTACAGATACGCAGTATTTT
15 | TRBJ2-1 | TRBV7-2 | - | many | CASTLGVGPYNEQFF | TGTGCCAGCACCTTGGGGGTCGGGCCCTACAATGAGCAGTTCTTC
15 | TRBJ1-2 | TRBV29-1 | - | few | CSVARETGPIYGYTF | TGCAGCGTTGCACGTGAAACAGGACCTATCTATGGCTACACCTTC
14 | TRBJ2-6 | TRBV19 | - | - | CASTLRTGANVLTF | TGTGCCAGTACCCTAAGGACTGGGGCCAACGTCCTGACTTTC
14 | TRBJ2-1 | TRBV12-3/TRBV12-4 | - | many | CATQMGASYNEQFF | TGTGCCACCCAAATGGGGGCCTCCTACAATGAGCAGTTCTTC
13 | TRBJ2-7 | TRBV12-3/TRBV12-4 | - | - | CASSATDPYEQYF | TGTGCCAGCTCTGCGACAGATCCCTACGAGCAGTACTTC
13 | TRBJ1-1 | TRBV7-9 | - | many | CASSLEGGTEAFF | TGTGCCAGCAGCTTAGAGGGGGGCACTGAAGCTTTCTTT
14 | TRBJ1-2 | TRBV4-2 | - | many | CASSQGGSTTGYTF | TGTGCCAGCAGCCAAGGGGGGTCCACGACGGGCTACACCTTC
15 | TRBJ2-5 | TRBV20-1 | TRBD2 | - | CSARVAGGLEETQYF | TGCAGTGCTAGAGTTGCGGGGGGCCTGGAGGAGACCCAGTACTTC
15 | TRBJ2-1 | TRBV2 | TRBD1 | few | CASSSPGQRYNEQFF | TGTGCCAGCAGTTCTCCGGGACAGCGCTACAATGAGCAGTTCTTC
14 | TRBJ2-3 | TRBV6-2/TRBV6-3 | TRBD2 | few | CASRIAGFTDTQYF | TGTGCCAGCAGAATAGCGGGTTTTACAGATACGCAGTATTTT
14 | TRBJ2-1 | TRBV10-3 | - | many | CAISGAELYNEQFF | TGTGCCATCAGTGGAGCGGAGCTCTACAATGAGCAGTTCTTC
14 | TRBJ2-5 | TRBV18 | TRBD1 | - | CASSRDSEQETQYF | TGTGCCAGCTCCCGGGACAGCGAACAAGAGACCCAGTACTTC
13 | TRBJ1-5 | TRBV6-6 | - | few | CATLGQSRGPQHF | TGTGCCACACTGGGGCAGAGCAGGGGGCCCCAGCATTTT
14 | TRBJ1-1 | TRBV28 | - | many | CASRLQIMNTEAFF | TGTGCCAGCAGACTACAGATCATGAACACTGAAGCTTTCTTT
17 | TRBJ2-1 | TRBV24-1 | TRBD1 | many | CATSDAKGQARYNEQFF | TGTGCCACCAGTGATGCCAAGGGACAGGCGAGATACAATGAGCAGTTCTTC
13 | TRBJ2-3 | TRBV7-2 | - | many | CASSETSPDTQYF | TGTGCCAGCAGCGAGACAAGCCCGGATACGCAGTATTTT
15 | TRBJ1-6 | TRBV7-2 | - | many | CASSFRTIAGSPLHF | TGTGCCAGCAGCTTTCGGACGATCGCGGGGTCACCCCTCCACTTT
14 | TRBJ1-1 | TRBV12-3/TRBV12-4 | - | - | CASSPQGGGTEAFF | TGTGCCAGCAGTCCCCAGGGAGGGGGCACTGAAGCTTTCTTT
14 | TRBJ2-4 | TRBV20-1 | - | - | CSARDPKGKNIQYF | TGCAGTGCTAGAGACCCGAAGGGCAAAAACATTCAGTACTTC
12 | TRBJ2-5 | TRBV6-2/TRBV6-3 | - | many | CASSYGQETQYF | TGTGCCAGCAGTTACGGCCAAGAGACCCAGTACTTC
16 | TRBJ2-1 | TRBV2 | TRBD1 | many | CASTPTPGQGGYEQFF | TGTGCCAGCACCCCTACTCCGGGACAGGGAGGTTATGAGCAGTTCTTC
14 | TRBJ2-2 | TRBV14 | - | - | CASRVEANTGELFF | TGTGCCAGCAGGGTGGAGGCGAACACCGGGGAGCTGTTTTTT
15 | TRBJ1-5 | TRBV7-8 | - | many | CASSLEWDSNQPQHF | TGTGCCAGCAGCCTAGAGTGGGATAGCAATCAGCCCCAGCATTTT
14 | TRBJ1-1 | TRBV5-6 | TRBD1 | - | CASSLGDRLFEAFF | TGTGCCAGCAGCTTGGGGGACAGATTATTTGAAGCTTTCTTT
16 | TRBJ2-1 | TRBV24-1 | TRBD2 | - | CATSDFLAGGRGEQFF | TGTGCCACCAGTGATTTTCTAGCGGGAGGTCGGGGTGAGCAGTTCTTC
14 | TRBJ1-1 | TRBV30 | TRBD1 | few | CAWSHGDRHTEAFF | TGTGCCTGGAGTCACGGGGACAGACACACTGAAGCTTTCTTT
13 | TRBJ1-4 | TRBV4-2 | - | few | CASSHPTDSKLFF | TGTGCCAGCAGCCATCCGACAGATAGTAAACTGTTTTTT
13 | TRBJ2-1 | TRBV29-1 | - | few | CSARMSSYNEQFF | TGCAGCGCCCGAATGAGCTCCTACAATGAGCAGTTCTTC
12 | TRBJ2-5 | TRBV28 | - | many | CASSRVSRAQYF | TGTGCCAGCAGTCGGGTTTCGAGGGCCCAGTACTTC
13 | TRBJ1-1 | TRBV12-5 | - | - | CASGVQRNTEAFF | TGTGCTAGTGGTGTACAGAGGAACACTGAAGCTTTCTTT
12 | TRBJ2-7 | TRBV28 | - | many | CASSLGIYEQYF | TGTGCCAGCAGTTTAGGCATTTACGAGCAGTACTTC
17 | TRBJ2-1 | TRBV7-9 | TRBD2 | - | CASSRGRGGGIYNEQFF | TGTGCCAGCAGCCGTGGGCGGGGCGGGGGAATCTACAATGAGCAGTTCTTC
16 | TRBJ2-3 | TRBV7-6 | - | many | CASSLGARSSTDTQYF | TGTGCCAGCAGCTTAGGTGCCAGATCTAGCACAGATACGCAGTATTTT
15 | TRBJ1-5 | TRBV28 | - | few | CASRRTVNSNQPQHF | TGTGCCAGCAGACGGACGGTTAATAGCAATCAGCCCCAGCATTTT
14 | TRBJ2-3 | TRBV6-1 | - | few | CASRLRIAPYTQYF | TGTGCCAGCAGACTCCGGATCGCCCCTTATACGCAGTATTTT
12 | TRBJ1-1 | TRBV29-1 | - | few | CSVANSGREAFF | TGCAGCGTCGCAAACTCGGGACGTGAAGCTTTCTTT
14 | TRBJ1-6 | TRBV20-1 | - | many | CSAKPGLGVGPLHF | TGCAGTGCTAAACCGGGACTCGGAGTCGGTCCCCTCCACTTT
15 | TRBJ2-1 | TRBV14 | TRBD2 | - | CASSRSGLDRVEQFF | TGTGCCAGCAGCCGCTCGGGACTAGACCGCGTTGAGCAGTTCTTC
15 | TRBJ2-2 | TRBV7-9 | - | few | CASSFFLDNTGELFF | TGTGCCAGCAGCTTTTTCCTAGATAACACCGGGGAGCTGTTTTTT
16 | TRBJ2-4 | TRBV28 | - | - | CASSPRLGSAKNIQYF | TGTGCCAGCAGTCCCAGACTAGGGTCAGCCAAAAACATTCAGTACTTC
13 | TRBJ2-2 | TRBV7-2 | - | many | CASRERNTGELFF | TGTGCCAGCCGGGAGAGGAACACCGGGGAGCTGTTTTTT
15 | TRBJ2-7 | TRBV28 | - | many | CASSLFGGPTFEQYF | TGTGCCAGCAGTTTATTCGGCGGGCCCACCTTCGAGCAGTACTTC